This T cell receptor (beta chain) was sequenced during a study of shared clonotypes between healthy human individuals. Overall study findings and caveats: The small donor group covered limited genetic and exposure diversity.

Points on this clone: No antigen is known for it.

Clones were sequenced by immunoSEQ multiplex PCR, and TCRdb holds only the in-frame ones, with some missing. The data hold fewer than 650,000 clones, with roughly 72% observed a single time. CDR1 SGDLS and CDR2 YYNGEE come from the germline V gene. Trimming stripped 2 bases from V and 6 bases from J, with 15 bases between. The CDR3 sequence is 15 residues long. The V gene is TRBV9, the J gene TRBJ2-1; tentatively, D is TRBD2 (5 bases). This sequence originates from a woman aged 40 to 49 in good health. Some clones in this sample may be carry-over from other donors' samples. Sequenced material: PBMCs. The DNA of the CDR3 is TGTGCCAGCAGCGTCGGGGTGAACGGTCTCAATGAGCAGTTCTTC. This codes for CASSVGVNGLNEQFF.